The rows below give T cell receptor beta chains drawn from one sample of a study of OX40 agonist ivuxolimab in advanced cancers. The method was immunoSEQ multiplex PCR; TCRdb's version includes in-frame clones alone and lacks a portion of them. The sample has about 81,000 clones; 84% are singletons. The source material was CD4+ or CD8+ T cells sorted from blood, sampled in a trial of the OX40 agonist ivuxolimab. The receptors were gathered from an adult with an advanced solid tumor such as melanoma, head and neck, liver or kidney cancer. Each CDR3 is given with its conserved first and last residue. The D gene is left open where the match is weak. Clone size is shown for a subset of rows, as once, few, many or a class of expanded clone.

J	size	V	D	DNA	CDR3
TRBJ1-5	once	TRBV4-1	-	TGCGCCAGCAGCTGGGGGGGGCAGGGAGGCAATCAGCCCCAGCATTTT	CASSWGGQGGNQPQHF
TRBJ2-6	-	TRBV6-5	TRBD2	TGTGCCAGCAGTTATACGGGGGGTTCAGGGGCCAACGTCCTGACTTTC	CASSYTGGSGANVLTF
TRBJ1-3	-	TRBV7-3	TRBD1	TGTGCCAGCACCCGGGACAGAGGACACTCTGGAAACACCATATATTTT	CASTRDRGHSGNTIYF
TRBJ1-2	few	TRBV29-1	-	TGCAGCGTGGCCGAGGGCGGTAACTATGGCTACACCTTC	CSVAEGGNYGYTF
TRBJ2-1	-	TRBV6-6	-	TGTGCCAGCAGCCTAACCCCCAATGAGCAGTTCTTC	CASSLTPNEQFF
TRBJ2-1	-	TRBV5-1	-	TGCGCCAGCAGCTTCGATCCCCAGGGGTCTTTGAATGAGCAGTTCTTC	CASSFDPQGSLNEQFF
TRBJ1-3	-	TRBV19	-	TGTGCCAGTAGTATACAGGACTCTGGAAACACCATATATTTT	CASSIQDSGNTIYF
TRBJ2-7	-	TRBV6-1	-	TGTGCCAGCCAAACACTAGGAGGTTCCATCTACGAGCAGTACTTC	CASQTLGGSIYEQYF
TRBJ1-6	-	TRBV11-1	-	TGTGCCAGCAGCTTCGGAGAGGGTACTTCACCCCTCCACTTT	CASSFGEGTSPLHF
TRBJ2-5	-	TRBV27	TRBD1	TGTGCCAGCAGTGGACAGGGCCAAGAGACCCAGTACTTC	CASSGQGQETQYF
TRBJ1-2	-	TRBV10-2	-	TGCGCCAGCAGTGGACAGGACTATGGCTACACCTTC	CASSGQDYGYTF
TRBJ2-3	once	TRBV6-5	TRBD2	TGTGCCAGCAGTTACTCGGGAGGGAGCACAGATACGCAGTATTTT	CASSYSGGSTDTQYF
TRBJ2-3	-	TRBV28	-	TGTGCCAGCAGTTTAATGCCACAGGGTACCGTCTTGTGGCCGCAGTATTTT	CASSLMPQGTVLWPQYF
TRBJ1-1	-	TRBV28	-	TGTGCCAGTATTCTGGGGGCGAGAGCTTTCTTT	CASILGARAFF
TRBJ2-5	-	TRBV19	-	TGTGCCAGTAGGGGGGGAGAGACCCAGTACTTC	CASRGGETQYF
TRBJ1-2	-	TRBV2	-	TGTGCCAGCAGTTACAGGGACCTCTCCTATGGCTACACCTTC	CASSYRDLSYGYTF
TRBJ1-1	-	TRBV30	-	TGTGCCTGGGGTACTCGAGCAACTGAAGCTTTCTTT	CAWGTRATEAFF
TRBJ1-1	-	TRBV27	-	TGTGCCAGCAGTTCCTCGGCAGGGTGGACTGAAGCTTTCTTT	CASSSSAGWTEAFF
TRBJ2-7	-	TRBV5-5	-	TGTGCCAGCACTTTGGGAAACTCCTACGAGCAGTACTTC	CASTLGNSYEQYF
TRBJ2-5	-	TRBV6-1	TRBD2	TGTGCCAGCAGCCGGACTAGCGGGAGTGGGGAGACCCAGTACTTC	CASSRTSGSGETQYF
TRBJ2-7	-	TRBV15	TRBD2	TGTGCCACCAGCAGAGGCCTAGCGGGGAAATACGAGCAGTACTTC	CATSRGLAGKYEQYF
TRBJ1-1	-	TRBV5-1	-	TGCGCCAGCAGCCATGGGGCAACGAACACTGAAGCTTTCTTT	CASSHGATNTEAFF
TRBJ2-1	-	TRBV7-6	-	TGTGCCAGCAGCTCCAAACTGAACAATGAGCAGTTCTTC	CASSSKLNNEQFF
TRBJ2-5	-	TRBV4-1	-	TGCGCCAGCAGCCAAGATACGGGGTTGCAAGAGACCCAGTACTTC	CASSQDTGLQETQYF
TRBJ1-1	once	TRBV7-9	-	TGTGCCAGCAGCTTAGAGCCTGAAGCTTTCTTT	CASSLEPEAFF
TRBJ1-5	-	TRBV9	-	TGTGCCAGCAGCGTAGGGCTCAGCAATCAGCCCCAGCATTTT	CASSVGLSNQPQHF
TRBJ1-3	-	TRBV27	TRBD1	TGTGCCAGCAGTTTATGGAGACAGGGCCCCTCTGGAAACACCATATATTTT	CASSLWRQGPSGNTIYF
TRBJ1-5	-	TRBV28	TRBD1	TGTGCCAGCAGAAAACAGGGGGCGTTGACTCAGCCCCAGCATTTT	CASRKQGALTQPQHF
TRBJ1-6	-	TRBV7-9	-	TGTGCCAGCACCATTCTTAGGGGTGATTCACCCCTCCACTTT	CASTILRGDSPLHF